The source of this T cell receptor beta chain is a study of graft-versus-host responses after intestinal transplantation (dated by TCRdb to about 2021). With regard to the full study: The transplants that recipients received were multivisceral, liver-intestinal, or isolated intestinal. Every recipient was given anti-thymocyte globulin induction, then maintenance tacrolimus and steroids for roughly 3 years. Graft-versus-host and host-versus-graft alloreactive T cell clones were tracked in the graft, circulation and bone marrow after intestinal transplantation using bulk TCR-beta CDR3 sequencing. Alloreactive clones were identified by sequencing pre-transplant mixed lymphocyte reaction products and comparing these products with unstimulated pre-transplant donor and recipient T cells. Of the approximately 25 intestinal transplant recipients enrolled in the cohort, one of whom was a retransplant, 3 patients without pretransplant specimens were excluded. A peak of at least 4% donor T cells among recipient peripheral blood mononuclear cells was the definition used for donor T cell macrochimerism. Rather than going through the commercial service, samples from a few later patients were sequenced in-house on an Illumina MiSeq and processed with MiXCR. Here is what the overall study found, with its caveats: GvH clones were found in recipient bone marrow, and some of the GvH clones appeared earlier in ileal mucosa or blood, which is consistent with an intestinal mucosal origin. Peak levels of circulating GvH clones were associated with declines in HvG clones early after transplant. Patients with donor T cell macrochimerism had high GvH to HvG T cell clonal ratios in their allografts. The conclusions were limited by the relatively low number and heterogeneity of the intestinal transplant patients.

Explained via the paper, the time point label denotes: cells obtained before transplantation from donor or recipient. CD3+CD4+ and CD3+CD8+ populations were FACS-sorted from unstimulated pre-transplant donor and recipient cells taken from spleen or lymph nodes. This clone has only one observation. Which antigen it targets is not known. Per-nucleotide qualities are absent, and no much larger clonotype sits a single base away. Based on the germline V gene (reference sequence), the CDR1 and CDR2 sequences are MNHEY and SMNVEV. At the junction V is shortened by 4 bases and J by 5 bases, with 11 bases in between. The CDR3 goes from the cysteine to the phenylalanine over 13 residues. Only CDR3 DNA is held: 39 bases, read in frame from base 1. The library relied on the immunoSEQ multiplex PCR assay. For most patients, genomic DNA was isolated with the Qiagen DNeasy Blood and Tissue Kit and shipped frozen to Adaptive Biotechnologies for TCR sequencing. High-throughput TCR-beta CDR3 sequencing of genomic DNA from most patients was performed by Adaptive Biotechnologies. The study's processing was this. Adaptive's ImmunoSEQ software supplied the TCR sequencing data for 15 to 20 patients, while MiXCR and VDJtools were used to process a few other patients. To correct CD4 versus CD8 sorting errors, any sequence found in both subsets at a frequency ratio below 5:1 was removed. Because the origin of CDR3 nucleotide sequences shared between donor and recipient could not be assigned, those sequences were removed. To count as alloreactive, a clone needed at least 2-fold expansion over unstimulated cells and a minimum CFSE-low frequency of 0.002% (template counts) or 0.001% (read counts). A clone was considered mappable if detected in the sequenced pre-transplant spleen, lymph node, or MLR CFSE-low populations of the donor or recipient. Cumulative frequency of alloreactive clones was calculated as a percentage of all sequences weighted by copy number. TCRdb carries this immuneACCESS record with in-frame sequences only. Its versions omit some clonotypes, under half of them owing to an unresolved V gene in the studies checked, with the rest unexplained. Clone size and the V and J calls come from that table; the DNA yielded D and trimming. The sample table records about 85,000 clones; 82% of these occur just once. Approximately 0.84% of the sample is in the top ten clones.

Sequencing used unstimulated CD4+ T cells sorted from spleen or lymph node cells, obtained before intestinal transplant. The receptor comes from a human donor who received an intestinal transplant. The chain is encoded by TRBV27 joined to TRBJ1-2; a tentative D match to TRBD1 spans 5 bases. CDR3 reads: CASSSTVTYGYTF. The DNA sequence is given as TGTGCCAGCAGTTCGACAGTAACATATGGCTACACCTTC.